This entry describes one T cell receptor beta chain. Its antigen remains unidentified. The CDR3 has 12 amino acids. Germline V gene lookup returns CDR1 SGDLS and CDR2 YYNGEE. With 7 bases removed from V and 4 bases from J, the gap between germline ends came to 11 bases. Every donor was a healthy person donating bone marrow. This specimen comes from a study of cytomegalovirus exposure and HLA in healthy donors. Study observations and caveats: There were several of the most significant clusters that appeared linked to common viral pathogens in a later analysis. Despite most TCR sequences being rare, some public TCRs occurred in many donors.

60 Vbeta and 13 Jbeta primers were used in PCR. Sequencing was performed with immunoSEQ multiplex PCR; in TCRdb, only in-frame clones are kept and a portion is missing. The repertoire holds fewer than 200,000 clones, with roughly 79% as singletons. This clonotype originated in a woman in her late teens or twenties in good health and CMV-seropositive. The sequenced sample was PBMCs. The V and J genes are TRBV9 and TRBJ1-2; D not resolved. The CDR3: CASYDIRYGYTF. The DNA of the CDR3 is TGTGCCAGCTATGACATCCGCTATGGCTACACCTTC. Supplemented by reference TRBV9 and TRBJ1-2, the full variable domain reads DSGVTQTPKHLITATGQRVTLRCSPRSGDLSVYWYQQSLDQGLQFLIQYYNGEERAKGNILERFSAQQFPDLHSELNLSSLELGDSALYFCASYDIRYGYTFGSGTRLTVV.